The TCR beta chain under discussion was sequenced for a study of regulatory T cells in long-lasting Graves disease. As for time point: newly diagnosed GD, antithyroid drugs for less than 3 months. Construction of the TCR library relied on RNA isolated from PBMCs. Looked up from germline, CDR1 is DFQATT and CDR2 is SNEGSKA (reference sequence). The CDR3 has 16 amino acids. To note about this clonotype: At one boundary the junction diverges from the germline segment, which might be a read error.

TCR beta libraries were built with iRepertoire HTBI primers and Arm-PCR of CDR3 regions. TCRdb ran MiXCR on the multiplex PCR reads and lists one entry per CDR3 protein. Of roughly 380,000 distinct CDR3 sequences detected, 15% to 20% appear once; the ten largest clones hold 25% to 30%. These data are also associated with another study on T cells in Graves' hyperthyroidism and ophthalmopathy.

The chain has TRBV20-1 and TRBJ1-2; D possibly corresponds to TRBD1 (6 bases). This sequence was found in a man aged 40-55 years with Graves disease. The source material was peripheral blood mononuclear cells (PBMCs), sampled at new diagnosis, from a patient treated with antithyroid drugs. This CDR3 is CSARETTGRSGYGHTF. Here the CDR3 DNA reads TGCAGTGCTAGAGAGACGACAGGCCGAAGCGGCTATGGCCACACCTTC.